The clone carrying this T cell receptor beta chain came up a few times. Its target is unknown. The V end lost 4 bases, the J end lost 10 bases, and 9 bases lay between the germline ends. The CDR3 spans 11 residues. Germline CDR1 and CDR2: SGDLS and YYNGEE. Only in-frame clones appear in the TCRdb table, and some are missing; sequencing was by immunoSEQ multiplex PCR. The repertoire has some 30,000 clones, almost 75% of them found once; the top ten carry about 14%. In the ViraFEST assay, antigen-specific CD4+ clonotypes were identified by expansion after peptide-pool stimulation. Culturing for nine to ten days preceded CD4+ T cell isolation. Vaccination of participants consisted of two doses of either the BNT162b2 or mRNA-1273 vaccine. This sample was taken from a study of vaccination effects on CD4 cells after COVID-19. Findings of the study overall: Only a few convalescent patients and no early post-infection timepoints featured in the study.

This receptor was identified in a human donor who received a COVID-19 vaccine. The chain couples TRBV9 to TRBJ2-1; D call uncertain. Sequencing was performed on CD4+ T cells from PBMCs cultured with HCoV-229E spike peptides, taken after COVID-19 vaccination. The CDR3 is CASSPLREQFF. The CDR3 DNA reads as TGTGCCAGCAGCCCTCTCCGGGAGCAGTTCTTC.